Given below is one TCR beta chain in context. As yet, its antigen is unknown. This sample stems from a study of cytomegalovirus exposure and HLA in healthy donors. Vbeta (60) and Jbeta (13) primers were used in the PCR. Some clones are missing from TCRdb's copy, which holds only in-frame ones; the method was immunoSEQ multiplex PCR. Of 150,000 to 200,000 clones in the sample, 77% were seen once. This CDR3 is built from 14 residues. Germline assignment: CDR1 SGHTA and CDR2 FQGNSA. V was pared by 5 bases and J by 0 bases, with 9 bases between. General study results and limits: Relative to equally common others, HLA-associated TCR beta chains showed greater clonal expansion in a later analysis. In an earlier analysis, productive rearrangement rates for most beta V segments clustered near 87% or 30%.

The genes are TRBV7-2 and TRBJ2-3; D call uncertain. The source of this sequence is a woman in her forties in good health and CMV-seropositive. Sequenced input: PBMCs. In nucleotides, the CDR3 is TGTGCCAGCAGCAGTCCCGGGAGCACAGATACGCAGTATTTT. It codes for CASSSPGSTDTQYF.